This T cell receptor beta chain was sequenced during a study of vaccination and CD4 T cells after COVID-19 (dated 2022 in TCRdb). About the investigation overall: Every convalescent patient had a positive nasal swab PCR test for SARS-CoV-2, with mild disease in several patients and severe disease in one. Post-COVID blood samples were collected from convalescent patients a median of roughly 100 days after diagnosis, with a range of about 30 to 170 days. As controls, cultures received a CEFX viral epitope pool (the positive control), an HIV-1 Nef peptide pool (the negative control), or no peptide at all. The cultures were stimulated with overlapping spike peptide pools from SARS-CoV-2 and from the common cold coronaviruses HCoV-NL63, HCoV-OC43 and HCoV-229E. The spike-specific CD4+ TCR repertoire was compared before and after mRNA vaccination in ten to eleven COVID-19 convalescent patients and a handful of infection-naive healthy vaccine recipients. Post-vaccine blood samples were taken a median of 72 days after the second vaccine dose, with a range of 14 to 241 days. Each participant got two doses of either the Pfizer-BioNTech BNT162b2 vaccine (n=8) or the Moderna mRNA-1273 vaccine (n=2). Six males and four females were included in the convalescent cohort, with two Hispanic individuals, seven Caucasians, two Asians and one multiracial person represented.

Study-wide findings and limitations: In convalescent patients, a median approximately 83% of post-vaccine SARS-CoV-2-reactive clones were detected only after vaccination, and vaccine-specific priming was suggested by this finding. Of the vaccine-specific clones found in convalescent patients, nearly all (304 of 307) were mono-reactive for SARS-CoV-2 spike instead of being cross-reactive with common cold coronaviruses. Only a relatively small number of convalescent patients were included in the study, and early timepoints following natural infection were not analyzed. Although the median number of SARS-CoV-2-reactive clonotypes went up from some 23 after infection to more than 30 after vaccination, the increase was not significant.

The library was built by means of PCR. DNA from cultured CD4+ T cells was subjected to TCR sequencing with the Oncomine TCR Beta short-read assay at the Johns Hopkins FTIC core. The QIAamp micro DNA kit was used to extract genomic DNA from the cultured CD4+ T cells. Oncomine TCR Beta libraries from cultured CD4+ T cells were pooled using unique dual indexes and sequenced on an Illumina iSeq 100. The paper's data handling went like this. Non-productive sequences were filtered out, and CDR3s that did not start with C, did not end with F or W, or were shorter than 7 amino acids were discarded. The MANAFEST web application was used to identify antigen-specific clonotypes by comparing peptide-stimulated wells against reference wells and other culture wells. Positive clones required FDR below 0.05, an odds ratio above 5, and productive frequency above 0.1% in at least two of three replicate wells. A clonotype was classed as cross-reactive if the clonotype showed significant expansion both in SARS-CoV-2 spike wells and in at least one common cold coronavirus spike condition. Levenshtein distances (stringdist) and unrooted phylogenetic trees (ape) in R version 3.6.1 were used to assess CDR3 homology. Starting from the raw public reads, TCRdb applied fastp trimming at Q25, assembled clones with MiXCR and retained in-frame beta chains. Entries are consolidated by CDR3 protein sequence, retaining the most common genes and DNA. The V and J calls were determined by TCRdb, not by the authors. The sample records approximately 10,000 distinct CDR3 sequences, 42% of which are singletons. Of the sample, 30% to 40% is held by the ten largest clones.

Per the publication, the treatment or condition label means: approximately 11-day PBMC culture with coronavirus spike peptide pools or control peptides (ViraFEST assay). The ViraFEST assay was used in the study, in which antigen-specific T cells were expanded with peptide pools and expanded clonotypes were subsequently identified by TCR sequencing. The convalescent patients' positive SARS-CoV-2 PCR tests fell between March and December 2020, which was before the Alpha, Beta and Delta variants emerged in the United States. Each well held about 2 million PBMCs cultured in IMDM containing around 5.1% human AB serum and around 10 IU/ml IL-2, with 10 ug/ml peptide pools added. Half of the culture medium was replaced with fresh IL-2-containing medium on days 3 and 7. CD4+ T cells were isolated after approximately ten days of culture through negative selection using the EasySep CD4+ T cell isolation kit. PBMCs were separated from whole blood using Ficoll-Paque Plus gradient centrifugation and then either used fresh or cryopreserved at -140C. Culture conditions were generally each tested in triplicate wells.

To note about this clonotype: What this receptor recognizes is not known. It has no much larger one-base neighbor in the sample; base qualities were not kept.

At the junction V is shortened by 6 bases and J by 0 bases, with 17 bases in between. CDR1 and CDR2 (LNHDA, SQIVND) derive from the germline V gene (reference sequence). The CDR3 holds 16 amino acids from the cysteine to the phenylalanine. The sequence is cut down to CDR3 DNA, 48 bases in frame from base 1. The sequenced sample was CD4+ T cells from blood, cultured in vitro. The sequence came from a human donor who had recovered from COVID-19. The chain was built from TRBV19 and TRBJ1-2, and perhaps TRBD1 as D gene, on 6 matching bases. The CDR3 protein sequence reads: CASRTLRGSTNYGYTF. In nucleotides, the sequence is TGTGCCAGTAGGACCCTCAGGGGCTCAACTAACTATGGCTACACCTTC.